The 25 T cell receptor beta chains reported below all come from one sample, sequenced in a study of blood T cells in healthy people across ages. Primed by a sample-barcoded 5' primer and a J-beta primer mix, a second PCR proceeded for 7 to 11 cycles. TCRdb processed the 5' RACE reads anew with MiXCR; each CDR3 protein has one entry. This sample yields around 1,900,000 distinct CDR3 sequences, of which roughly two fifths are seen a single time; about 21% belongs to the top ten. Sequencing was carried out using blood. These receptor sequences come from a human donor in good health.

This clonotype was found once. The chain recombines TRBV2 with TRBJ1-2; D remains unclear. Germline V gene data show CDR1 as SNHLY and CDR2 as FYNNEI. The CDR3 loop spans 12 amino acids. Trimming stripped 1 base from V and 10 bases from J, with 10 bases between. The CDR3 here is CASSEGVLDYTF. In DNA, the CDR3 is TGTGCCAGCAGTGAAGGTGTTCTTGACTACACCTTC.

This clonotype was seen only a few times. V usage is TRBV20-1 and J usage is TRBJ2-3, with 7 bases identical to TRBD2. The CDR3 consists of 16 residues. With 5 bases clipped from V and 4 bases from J, the junction kept 15 bases outside the gene matches. Germline-derived CDR1 and CDR2 are DFQATT and SNEGSKA (reference sequence). CDR3 sequence (DNA): TGCAGTGCTGACTATGAAGGTGTAGCGGGCGCAGATACGCAGTATTTT. Its protein is CSADYEGVAGADTQYF.

The chain recombines TRBV29-1 with TRBJ2-3; no definite D call. The V gene's germline CDR1 is SQVTM and CDR2 ANQGSEA. This CDR3 is 12 amino acids long. Deletions cut 7 bases from V and 2 bases from J, with 10 bases between. The CDR3 DNA follows: TGCAGCGGCAGAGGTACCACAGATACGCAGTATTTT. Encoded protein: CSGRGTTDTQYF.

This clonotype was counted many times. The chain uses TRBV29-1 and TRBJ1-1; D gene uncertain. This CDR3 has 12 residues. Germline V gives CDR1 SQVTM, CDR2 ANQGSEA. The V and J ends lost 1 base and 0 bases respectively, with 3 bases between them. CDR3 amino acids: CSVEGMNTEAFF. The DNA of the CDR3 is TGCAGCGTTGAAGGGATGAACACTGAAGCTTTCTTT.

This clonotype was observed a handful of times. The chain joins TRBV7-2 to TRBJ2-5; 7 bases match TRBD2. V shed 2 bases and J 5 bases; nucleotides not matched to a gene: 14. The CDR3 extends over 17 amino acids. From germline, CDR1 is SGHTA and CDR2 FQGNSA. CDR3 loop: CASSLRPGGLRQETQYF. The CDR3 nucleotides are TGTGCCAGCAGCTTACGACCGGGGGGTTTACGTCAGGAGACCCAGTACTTC.

The rearrangement joins TRBV12-3 or TRBV12-4 to TRBJ2-1; TRBD1 agrees at 7 bases. The J segment lost 8 bases and the V segment lost 5 bases, leaving 12 bases of the junction unmatched. This CDR3 spans 15 amino acids. The CDR3 DNA reads as TGTGCCAGCAGTGAATCCGGGACAGCCAGGGATGAGCAGTTCTTC. Protein product: CASSESGTARDEQFF.

The genes are TRBV20-1 and TRBJ1-5; the match to TRBD1 covers 11 bases. CDR1 is DFQATT, CDR2 SNEGSKA, per germline (reference sequence). This CDR3 contains 13 residues. The V and J ends lost 4 bases and 6 bases, in that order; junction bases with no gene match: 2. The CDR3 loop reads CSATDRGLQPQHF. The CDR3 DNA reads TGCAGTGCTACGGACAGGGGGCTTCAGCCCCAGCATTTT.

With respect to this clonotype: One base away lies a much larger clone, so this may be a sequencing read error. This rearrangement joins TRBV7-2 to TRBJ2-3; no definite D call. The CDR3 runs to 14 residues. With 1 base removed from V and 4 bases from J, the gap between germline ends came to 9 bases. Germline lookup yields CDR1 SGHTA and CDR2 FQGNSA. The CDR3 DNA follows: TGTGCCAGCAGCTTAGTCAGGAGCGCAGATACGCAGTATTTT. This encodes CASSLVRSADTQYF.

The rearrangement links TRBV7-9 to TRBJ2-5; D is unresolved. The closer fit of TRBJ2-7 to the DNA end suggests the J call may be wrong. The CDR3 is 14 amino acids. Per germline, CDR1 SEHNR and CDR2 FQNEAQ (reference sequence). This chain's CDR3 is CASRKDDANNEQYF. For the CDR3, the DNA is TGTGCCAGCAGGAAAGACGACGCTAATAACGAGCAGTACTTC.

The chain employs TRBV30 and TRBJ1-6; D is unclear. Germline CDR1 GTSNPN, CDR2 SVGIG (reference sequence). This CDR3 is built from 16 residues. The V and J ends lost 3 bases and 7 bases respectively, with 19 bases between them. Here the CDR3 DNA reads TGTGCCTGGAGCCGAGGCCTACATGGGTGGAATTCACCCCTCCACTTT. This codes for CAWSRGLHGWNSPLHF.

This chain joins TRBV24-1 and TRBJ2-4, with 8 bases aligning to TRBD2. The trim removed 9 bases at V and 13 bases at J, leaving 16 bases unmatched. The CDR3 loop spans 14 amino acids. CDR1 is KGHDR and CDR2 is SFDVKD in the germline V gene. This chain's CDR3 is CATGVAGSYNEQYF. The CDR3 DNA follows: TGTGCCACCGGCGTAGCGGGGTCTTACAATGAGCAGTACTTC.

In the case of this clonotype: An end of the junction differs from the germline gene, which may be a read error. V is TRBV7-2 and J is TRBJ1-4; perhaps TRBD1 as D (6 bases). Germline-derived CDR1 and CDR2 are SGHTA and FQGNSA. This CDR3 spans 15 amino acids. The CDR3 DNA reads TGTGCCAGCAGCTTAGAATCGGGGGCGGCTGAAAAACTGTATTTT. Translating gives CASSLESGAAEKLYF.

The V gene is TRBV10-3, the J gene TRBJ2-1, with D tentatively TRBD2 (5 bases). The CDR3 runs 13 residues. The V end lost 9 bases, the J end lost 8 bases, and 17 bases lay between the germline ends. From germline, CDR1 is ENHRY and CDR2 SYGVKD. CDR3 bases: TGTGCCATTCTAAGTCCGGGAAACGATGAGCAGTTCTTC. It is translated as CAILSPGNDEQFF.

This CDR3 reads CASSQDPGTVIQETQYF. The CDR3 bases are TGTGCCAGCAGCCAAGATCCGGGGACAGTAATCCAAGAGACCCAGTACTTC. V and J are TRBV4-2 and TRBJ2-5; 7 positions match TRBD1. The junction had 8 bases not matched to a gene; V was cut back by 0 bases and J by 1 base. Germline lookup yields CDR1 LGHNA and CDR2 YNFKEQ. This CDR3 comprises 17 residues.

This clonotype was found a few times. The chain combines TRBV6-5 with TRBJ1-1, with D hard to call. Germline loops: CDR1 MNHEY, CDR2 SVGAGI. V gave up 6 bases and J gave up 1 base, with 9 bases separating them. The CDR3 loop spans 13 amino acids. The DNA for the CDR3 is TGTGCCAGCAGATCTTTCAAGAACACTGAAGCTTTCTTT. It specifies CASRSFKNTEAFF.

The chain is built from TRBV7-2 and TRBJ2-1; D unresolved. The CDR3 totals 15 residues. V lost 5 bases and J 2 bases, leaving 13 bases between the germline ends. The germline V gene encodes CDR1 SGHTA and CDR2 FQGNSA. The CDR3 bases are TGTGCCAGCAGCACCCAAAAGGGCGCCTACAATGAGCAGTTCTTC. As protein: CASSTQKGAYNEQFF.

The rearrangement links TRBV7-2 to TRBJ1-5; D uncertain. Per germline, CDR1 SGHTA and CDR2 FQGNSA. The CDR3 covers 12 residues. V was trimmed by 5 bases and J by 10 bases, leaving 12 bases between them. CDR3 residues: CASSPYNRPQHF. CDR3 DNA sequence: TGTGCCAGCAGCCCCTATAATCGTCCCCAGCATTTT.

The chain recombines TRBV28 with TRBJ2-1, with 8 bases lining up with TRBD2. In germline, CDR1 is MDHEN, CDR2 SYDVKM. Trimming took 5 bases from V and 8 from J; bases not matched to a gene: 20. The CDR3 contains 18 residues. Here the CDR3 reads CASSGSPPGRGVSDEQFF. CDR3 DNA sequence: TGTGCCAGCAGTGGGAGCCCCCCGGGGCGGGGGGTAAGCGATGAGCAGTTCTTC.

As to this clonotype: A much bigger clone sits one base away, suggesting this may be a read error. The V and J genes are TRBV7-2 and TRBJ2-4; 8 bases fit TRBD2. Germline V CDR1 and CDR2: SGHTA, FQGNSA. The CDR3 contains 14 residues. The V segment lost 2 bases and the J segment 13 bases; nucleotides outside the gene matches: 10. CDR3 in amino acids: CASSLSFPTGGQYF. The CDR3 region has the DNA TGTGCCAGCAGCTTATCGTTCCCGACGGGGGGGCAGTACTTC.

This clonotype came up once. One end of the junction is discordant with germline, which a read error may explain. The V call is TRBV10-3, the J call TRBJ2-1; no definite D call. CDR1 is ENHRY, CDR2 SYGVKD, per germline. This CDR3 spans 12 amino acids. The CDR3 reads CAISDGYNKQFF. CDR3 nucleotides: TGTGCCATCAGTGACGGGTACAATAAGCAGTTCTTC.

This clonotype was seen a handful of times. V is TRBV5-5 and J is TRBJ2-3; 9 bases are shared with TRBD2. J gave up 4 bases and V 5 bases, and 17 bases lay outside the gene matches. CDR3 length: 18 amino acids. The germline V gene has CDR1 SGHKS and CDR2 YYEKEE (reference sequence). CDR3 DNA: TGTGCCAGCAGGAAATTCGGCGGGAGGGCCGGATCGGCAGATACGCAGTATTTT. This encodes CASRKFGGRAGSADTQYF.

With respect to this clonotype: The CDR3 does not close with the conserved phenylalanine or tryptophan, likely indicating a read error. The V and J genes are TRBV6-7 and TRBJ2-1, with D perhaps TRBD2 (5 bases). TRBV6-7 is identified as an open reading frame with a role that is uncertain. Trimming stripped 5 bases from V and 5 bases from J, with 16 bases between. The CDR3 consists of 15 residues. The CDR3 spells CASSHPGYKNNEQFL. The CDR3 DNA reads TGTGCCAGCAGTCATCCGGGATACAAAAACAATGAGCAGTTCTTA.

The CDR3 sequence is CASSAGDRAYGYTF. The CDR3 DNA reads as TGTGCCAGCAGCGCTGGGGACAGAGCCTATGGCTACACCTTC. The chain couples TRBV9 to TRBJ1-2, with 7 bases fitting TRBD1. The CDR3 extends over 14 amino acids. V was clipped by 3 bases and J by 4 bases; unmatched bases: 6. Germline V gene sequence: CDR1 SGDLS, CDR2 YYNGEE.

Worth noting for this clonotype: One end of the junction fails to match germline, which may point to a read error. This sequence joins TRBV7-9 and TRBJ2-1, with unresolved D. Germline-derived CDR1 and CDR2 are SEHNR and FQNEAQ (reference sequence). The CDR3 contains 14 residues. CDR3 loop: CAGSLWKGNNEQFF. The CDR3 region has the DNA TGTGCCGGCAGCTTATGGAAAGGGAATAATGAGCAGTTCTTC.

This clonotype was detected a few times. The rearrangement uses TRBV29-1 and TRBJ2-6, with no clear D. CDR3 length: 15 amino acids. Germline V gene lookup returns CDR1 SQVTM and CDR2 ANQGSEA. The V gene lost 0 bases and the J gene lost 3 bases, with 9 bases spanning the gap. CDR3 amino acids: CSVEDGLVGANVLTF. The CDR3 nucleotides are TGCAGCGTTGAAGACGGATTGGTTGGGGCCAACGTCCTGACTTTC.